The 13 T cell receptor beta chains below were found in one sample sequenced in a study of graft-versus-host responses after intestinal transplantation. The table came from immunoSEQ multiplex PCR; TCRdb's copy has only in-frame clones and leaves some out. The profile shows 100,000 or so clones, roughly 87% of them singletons. No antigen has been identified for these receptors. This specimen was unstimulated CD4+ T cells sorted from spleen or lymph node cells, taken before transplant. These receptors were obtained from a human donor who was the organ donor for an intestinal transplant.

The rearrangement uses TRBV7-9 and TRBJ1-5; D gene uncertain. This CDR3 is built from 14 residues. V lost 1 base to trimming and J lost 4 bases, with 8 bases between them. CDR1 and CDR2 from the germline V gene are SEHNR and FQNEAQ (reference sequence). The chain's CDR3 is CASSLGSANQPQHF. The CDR3 DNA reads TGTGCCAGCAGCTTAGGGTCGGCTAATCAGCCCCAGCATTTT.

The genes are TRBV19 and TRBJ1-1, with 8 bases fitting TRBD1. The germline V gene has CDR1 LNHDA and CDR2 SQIVND (reference sequence). The CDR3 has 15 amino acids. V trimming: 2 bases; J trimming: 5 bases; junction bases outside the gene matches: 7. Here the CDR3 reads CASSITPQGATEAFF. The CDR3 nucleotides are TGTGCCAGTAGTATAACCCCCCAGGGGGCGACTGAAGCTTTCTTT.

The chain uses TRBV30 and TRBJ2-5; D is unresolved. Germline loops: CDR1 GTSNPN, CDR2 SVGIG (reference sequence). The CDR3 runs to 12 residues. Trimming left V 2 bases short and J 9 bases short, with 13 bases between. CDR3 sequence reads: CAWSISPTAQYF. CDR3 nucleotides: TGTGCCTGGAGTATTTCCCCCACGGCCCAGTACTTC.

J is TRBJ2-3 and V is TRBV5-4; 7 positions agree with TRBD1. CDR3 size: 13 residues. After removal of 5 bases from V and 0 bases from J, the junction contained 0 bases not matched to a gene. Germline V gives CDR1 SGHNT, CDR2 YYREEE (reference sequence). The CDR3 sequence: CASRTGSTDTQYF. In DNA form, the CDR3 reads TGTGCCAGCAGGACAGGGAGCACAGATACGCAGTATTTT.

The chain links TRBV5-1 to TRBJ1-1; 9 bases are a match to TRBD1. V shed 4 bases, J shed 1 base, and the junction held 5 bases outside the gene matches. Germline V lookup: CDR1 SGHRS, CDR2 YFSETQ. This CDR3 comprises 15 residues. The CDR3 bases are TGCGCCAGCAGCAGAGGGACAGGGTGGAACACTGAAGCTTTCTTT. Amino acid sequence: CASSRGTGWNTEAFF.

The CDR3: CASRNWAVGETQYF. In nucleotides, the CDR3 is TGTGCCAGTCGGAATTGGGCAGTCGGAGAGACCCAGTACTTC. The chain recombines TRBV27 with TRBJ2-5; D gene ambiguous. There are 14 residues in the CDR3. Germline CDR1 reads MNHEY; CDR2 reads SMNVEV (reference sequence). The V gene lost 9 bases and the J gene lost 4 bases, with 18 bases spanning the gap.

This chain joins TRBV7-2 and TRBJ1-3, with no clear D. Germline values: CDR1 SGHTA, CDR2 FQGNSA. The CDR3 totals 16 residues. V was clipped by 2 bases and J by 0 bases, with 11 bases between them. The CDR3 DNA reads TGTGCCAGCAGCTTAAATCAACTTTCCTCTGGAAACACCATATATTTT. Translation: CASSLNQLSSGNTIYF.

V gene TRBV2 combines with J gene TRBJ1-2; TRBD1 might be the D (6 bases). The CDR3 is 14 residues long. Germline CDR1 SNHLY, CDR2 FYNNEI. Trimming stripped 8 bases from V and 6 bases from J, with 19 bases between. CDR3 residues: CASRGQWWGHGYTF. CDR3 in DNA: TGTGCCAGCCGAGGTCAATGGTGGGGGCATGGCTACACCTTC.

This chain connects TRBV7-6 to TRBJ2-1; TRBD1 agrees at 8 bases. CDR1 is SGHVS and CDR2 is FNYEAQ in the germline V gene. The CDR3 extends over 15 amino acids. The trim removed 5 bases at V and 3 bases at J, leaving 6 bases unmatched. DNA for the CDR3: TGTGCCAGCAGCCCCGGGACAGGAGACTACAATGAGCAGTTCTTC. It yields the protein CASSPGTGDYNEQFF.

The rearrangement joins TRBV4-2 to TRBJ2-7; D not resolved. This CDR3 has 14 residues. Germline CDR1 is LGHNA and CDR2 is YNFKEQ. Between the trimmed V and J ends, which lost 0 bases and 1 base, there was a span of 7 bases. The CDR3 DNA is TGTGCCAGCAGCCAAGATCGACTTTCCTACGAGCAGTACTTC. It specifies CASSQDRLSYEQYF.

V gene TRBV28 combines with J gene TRBJ1-4, with a possible D match to TRBD1 (6 bases). V lost 6 bases to trimming and J lost 7 bases, with 18 bases between them. CDR3 size: 15 residues. CDR1 MDHEN and CDR2 SYDVKM come from the germline V gene. The CDR3 nucleotides read TGTGCCAGCAGCACACAGGGAGGTGGTTTTGAAAAACTGTTTTTT. It is translated as CASSTQGGGFEKLFF. Based on the CDR3 plus reference TRBV28 and TRBJ1-4, the full variable domain is DVKVTQSSRYLVKRTGEKVFLECVQDMDHENMFWYRQDPGLGLRLIYFSYDVKMKEKGDIPEGYSVSREKKERFSLILESASTNQTSMYLCASSTQGGGFEKLFFGSGTQLSVL.

The rearrangement joins TRBV6-6 to TRBJ1-1, with TRBD1 as a possible D gene (5 bases). The V end was cut by 6 bases, the J end by 4 bases, with 12 bases between. The CDR3 contains 13 residues. Germline V gives CDR1 MNHNY, CDR2 SVGAGI (reference sequence). Here the CDR3 reads CASSEGPLTEAFF. In nucleotides, the CDR3 is TGTGCCAGCAGCGAGGGACCGCTCACTGAAGCTTTCTTT.

The sample holds one count of this clone. The rearrangement links TRBV29-1 to TRBJ2-7; weak D call: TRBD1 (6 bases). This CDR3 comprises 12 residues. Germline V lookup: CDR1 SQVTM, CDR2 ANQGSEA. The germline V and J ends were trimmed by 8 bases and 5 bases, with 16 bases remaining between them. The CDR3 region is CSLRTDRDEQYF. DNA of the CDR3: TGCAGCTTACGGACAGATAGGGACGAGCAGTACTTC.